The 20 T cell receptor beta chains reported below all come from one sample, sequenced in a study of control samples from healthy donors and cancer patients. The method was immunoSEQ multiplex PCR; TCRdb's version includes in-frame clones alone and lacks a portion of them. The sample shows roughly 74,000 clones, roughly 94% of them seen only once. The sample taken for sequencing was blood. These receptors originate from a woman under 30 in good health.

The chain has TRBV6-1 and TRBJ2-5; the D gene is possibly TRBD2 (5 bases). The CDR3 extends over 15 amino acids. Trimming removed 2 bases at V and 0 bases at J, with 10 bases between. The germline V gene encodes CDR1 MNHNS and CDR2 SASEGT. CDR3 DNA sequence: TGTGCCAGCAGTGAACAGGCAGCGGACCAAGAGACCCAGTACTTC. It translates to CASSEQAADQETQYF.

J is TRBJ2-2 and V is TRBV11-3, with D perhaps TRBD2 (5 bases). V lost 5 bases and J 1 base, leaving 17 bases between the germline ends. Germline assignment: CDR1 SGHNT and CDR2 YENEEA. CDR3 length equals 17 residues. CDR3 nucleotide sequence: TGTGCCAGCAGCCCCTTAAGCGGAAATAAGAACACCGGGGAGCTGTTTTTT. It codes for CASSPLSGNKNTGELFF. Variable domain in full (rest from reference TRBV11-3 and TRBJ2-2): EAGVVQSPRYKIIEKKQPVAFWCNPISGHNTLYWYLQNLGQGPELLIRYENEEAVDDSQLPKDRFSAERLKGVDSTLKIQPAELGDSAVYLCASSPLSGNKNTGELFFGEGSRLTVL.

The chain employs TRBV7-9 and TRBJ2-2; D may be TRBD2 (5 bases). There are 12 residues in the CDR3. Germline V lookup: CDR1 SEHNR, CDR2 FQNEAQ (reference sequence). Trimming removed 7 bases from V and 3 bases from J, with 6 bases in between. CDR3 bases: TGTGCCAGCAACGGGGACACCGGGGAGCTGTTTTTT. Protein: CASNGDTGELFF.

J is TRBJ1-1 and V is TRBV28; 10 bases are shared with TRBD1. V shed 6 bases, J shed 0 bases, and the junction held 4 bases outside the gene matches. The length of the CDR3 is 15 residues. CDR1 MDHEN and CDR2 SYDVKM come from the germline V gene. CDR3 DNA: TGTGCCAGCAGAGGGGACAGGGGTTTGAACACTGAAGCTTTCTTT. This codes for CASRGDRGLNTEAFF.

The gene calls are TRBV12-1 and TRBJ2-7; the listed D gene, TRBD1, was not tested against the DNA. TRBV12-1 corresponds to a pseudogene. This CDR3 spans 16 amino acids. This chain's CDR3 is CASSFGRGDRADEQYF. DNA of the CDR3: TGTGCCAGCAGCTTTGGAAGGGGAGACAGGGCCGACGAGCAGTACTTC.

This sequence joins TRBV28 and TRBJ2-1; 8 positions agree with TRBD2. Germline V CDR1 and CDR2: MDHEN, SYDVKM. With 6 bases clipped from V and 3 bases from J, the junction kept 13 bases outside the gene matches. The CDR3 is 17 amino acids. CDR3 sequence (DNA): TGTGCCAGCAGCCTCACGCTTCCGAGCGGGGGCTACAATGAGCAGTTCTTC. As protein: CASSLTLPSGGYNEQFF. Full variable domain (rest looked up from reference TRBV28 and TRBJ2-1): DVKVTQSSRYLVKRTGEKVFLECVQDMDHENMFWYRQDPGLGLRLIYFSYDVKMKEKGDIPEGYSVSREKKERFSLILESASTNQTSMYLCASSLTLPSGGYNEQFFGPGTRLTVL.

The chain is built from TRBV14 and TRBJ1-6; D perhaps matches TRBD1 (5 bases). The CDR3 consists of 13 residues. CDR1 is SGHDN and CDR2 is FVKESK in the germline V gene. With 3 bases removed from V and 6 bases from J, the gap between germline ends came to 6 bases. This CDR3 is CASSQQGNSPLHF. CDR3 coding DNA: TGTGCCAGCAGCCAGCAGGGTAATTCACCCCTCCACTTT. The full variable domain, rest sourced from reference TRBV14 and TRBJ1-6, is EAGVTQFPSHSVIEKGQTVTLRCDPISGHDNLYWYRRVMGKEIKFLLHFVKESKQDESGMPNNRFLAERTGGTYSTLKVQPAELEDSGVYFCASSQQGNSPLHFGNGTRLTVT.

This clone was seen just once. The chain is built from TRBV3-1 (or the pseudogene TRBV3-2) and TRBJ1-6; 7 nucleotides match TRBD1. There are 17 residues in the CDR3. The junction had 10 bases not matched to a gene; V was cut back by 1 base and J by 7 bases. Germline lookup yields CDR1 LGHDT and CDR2 YNNKEL (reference sequence). The CDR3 sequence is CASSQVTGAPKNSPLHF. CDR3 sequence (DNA): TGTGCCAGCAGCCAAGTTACAGGGGCGCCAAAAAATTCACCCCTCCACTTT.

This rearrangement joins TRBV2 to TRBJ1-5; 7 nucleotides match TRBD1. This CDR3 region has 14 residues. V dropped 9 bases and J dropped 0; count of bases not matched to a gene: 5. The germline V gene encodes CDR1 SNHLY and CDR2 FYNNEI. The CDR3 DNA reads TGTGCCAGTGGGACAGCCTTTAGCAATCAGCCCCAGCATTTT. Encoded protein: CASGTAFSNQPQHF.

The chain has TRBV28 and TRBJ1-2; tentative D call: TRBD1 (5 bases). The CDR3 spans 15 residues. The V end was cut by 6 bases, the J end by 3 bases, with 17 bases between. Looked up from germline, CDR1 is MDHEN and CDR2 is SYDVKM. The CDR3 reads CASSSRDLRDYGYTF. CDR3 in DNA: TGTGCCAGCAGCTCGAGGGACCTCCGTGACTATGGCTACACCTTC.

The rearrangement uses TRBV28 and TRBJ1-4; 7 positions match TRBD1. The junction had 9 bases not matched to a gene; V was cut back by 5 bases and J by 6 bases. CDR1 MDHEN and CDR2 SYDVKM come from the germline V gene. The CDR3 contains 15 residues. CDR3 sequence reads: CASSPPDRAHEKLFF. The DNA for the CDR3 is TGTGCCAGCAGTCCTCCCGACAGGGCCCATGAAAAACTGTTTTTT.

The chain joins TRBV5-1 to TRBJ1-1; D is ambiguous. Germline CDR1 and CDR2: SGHRS and YFSETQ. V lost 3 bases and J lost 1, with 4 bases in between. The CDR3 loop spans 12 amino acids. The CDR3 spells CASSSANTEAFF. In DNA, the CDR3 is TGCGCCAGCAGCTCGGCGAACACTGAAGCTTTCTTT.

The table lists this clone with a few counts. This chain connects TRBV6-6 to TRBJ1-2, with TRBD1 identical over 7 bases. The CDR3 consists of 12 residues. Per germline, CDR1 MNHNY and CDR2 SVGAGI (reference sequence). Trimming took 11 bases from V and 4 from J; bases not matched to a gene: 7. CDR3 nucleotides: TGTGCCTTAGGGGGCCCCTTCTATGGCTACACCTTC. Amino acids: CALGGPFYGYTF.

CDR3 protein: CASSSGLVYNEQFF. CDR3 DNA sequence: TGTGCCAGCAGTTCCGGACTAGTTTACAATGAGCAGTTCTTC. The rearrangement uses TRBV27 and TRBJ2-1; 7 bases map to TRBD2. The germline gives CDR1 MNHEY, CDR2 SMNVEV (reference sequence). V shed 4 bases and J 4 bases; nucleotides not matched to a gene: 4. The CDR3 spans 14 residues.

The CDR3 coding sequence is TGCGCCAGCAGTGAGTCGATGGGTGTTACGCAGTATTTT. Residues: CASSESMGVTQYF. The V and J genes are TRBV10-1 and TRBJ2-3; no clear D gene. V lost 0 bases to trimming and J lost 8 bases, with 9 bases between them. CDR3 size: 13 residues. Germline assignment: CDR1 WNHNN and CDR2 SYGVQD (reference sequence).

This clone was observed a single time. The chain recombines TRBV24-1 with TRBJ2-3; D is uncertain. Trimming shortened V by 2 bases and J by 0 bases, and 11 bases separated the two germline ends. The CDR3 contains 16 residues. Germline V gives CDR1 KGHDR, CDR2 SFDVKD. CDR3 DNA sequence: TGTGCCACCAGTGATTCCGCGATGCTCAGCACAGATACGCAGTATTTT. Protein product: CATSDSAMLSTDTQYF.

The chain links TRBV11-2 to TRBJ1-2, with 7 bases lining up with TRBD1. With 2 bases clipped from V and 8 bases from J, the junction kept 8 bases outside the gene matches. Germline loops: CDR1 SGHAT, CDR2 FQNNGV. This CDR3 spans 14 amino acids. The CDR3 DNA reads as TGTGCCAGCAGCTTAAGGAGACAGGGTCCAGGCTACACCTTC. Amino acids: CASSLRRQGPGYTF.

Comments on this clone: Compared with germline, one end of the junction differs, possibly owing to a read error. Other DNA sequences in this sample translate to the same CDR3. The J gene is TRBJ1-1, the V gene TRBV28; D gene unclear. Looked up from germline, CDR1 is MDHEN and CDR2 is SYDVKM. This CDR3 comprises 17 residues. DNA of the CDR3: TGTGCCAGCAGTTTTCTCACCTACGAGGCCGGTGTGACTGAAGCCTTCTTT. This gives the protein CASSFLTYEAGVTEAFF.

The CDR3 loop reads CASSIGSENYGYTF. CDR3 nucleotides: TGTGCCAGTAGTATCGGGAGCGAGAACTATGGCTACACCTTC. The chain links TRBV19 to TRBJ1-2; the D is unclear. V lost 3 bases and J lost 2, with 10 bases in between. Per germline, CDR1 LNHDA and CDR2 SQIVND (reference sequence). This CDR3 is built from 14 residues.

The CDR3 region is CATSSTGELFF. The CDR3 DNA follows: TGTGCCACCAGTAGCACCGGGGAGCTGTTTTTT. The V call is TRBV24-1, the J call TRBJ2-2, with D uncertain. V lost 6 bases, J lost 4 bases, and 2 bases lay in between. There are 11 residues in the CDR3. Per germline, CDR1 KGHDR and CDR2 SFDVKD.